The TCR beta chain described here comes from a study of blood T cell repertoires in COVID-19. On the study more broadly: Both acute and convalescent COVID-19 samples were obtained from the United States, Italy and Spain. T cells, B-cell-depleted T cells, or PBMCs supplied cDNA or gDNA.

In the authors' workflow: Nucleated cell counts were estimated from reference gene primer amplification. This table comes from immunoSEQ multiplex PCR, and its TCRdb copy is limited to in-frame clones, with some not included. V and J calls and clone size are as listed in that table; D and trimming were resolved from the DNA. The sample yields more than 95,000 clones, approximately 80% seen once. Trimming at V came to 5 bases and at J to 4 bases, leaving 8 bases not matched to a gene. The CDR3 is made up of 15 amino acids. Per the germline V gene, CDR1 is LNHDA and CDR2 is SQIVND (reference sequence).

The sample taken for sequencing was peripheral blood. The origin of this receptor is a woman aged 45-59 years with acute or convalescent COVID-19. The chain uses TRBV19 and TRBJ1-1; 9 bases match TRBD1. The CDR3 spells CASSGTGSMSTEAFF. In DNA, the CDR3 is TGTGCCAGTAGTGGGACAGGGAGTATGAGCACTGAAGCTTTCTTT. The whole variable domain, remainder taken from reference TRBV19 and TRBJ1-1, is DGGITQSPKYLFRKEGQNVTLSCEQNLNHDAMYWYRQDPGQGLRLIYYSQIVNDFQKGDIAEGYSVSREKKESFPLTVTSAQKNPTAFYLCASSGTGSMSTEAFFGQGTRLTVV.